This T cell receptor (beta chain) originates from a study of blood T cell repertoires in COVID-19. The overall study: Sources were T cells, B-cell-depleted T cells, or PBMCs; the material itself was cDNA or gDNA.

The CDR3 has 15 residues. Germline-derived CDR1 and CDR2 are LNHDA and SQIVND (reference sequence). The trim removed 6 bases at V and 0 bases at J, leaving 5 bases unmatched. Sequencing was performed with immunoSEQ multiplex PCR; in TCRdb, only in-frame clones are kept and a portion is missing. The sample contains some 160,000 clones, roughly 90% of which appear only once. Material: peripheral blood. The rearrangement uses TRBV19 and TRBJ1-5; 7 nucleotides align to TRBD1. This sequence was found in a woman in her 70s with acute or convalescent COVID-19. The CDR3 loop reads CASRTTGNSNQPQHF. DNA of the CDR3: TGTGCCAGTAGGACGACAGGGAATAGCAATCAGCCCCAGCATTTT. Based on the CDR3 plus reference TRBV19 and TRBJ1-5, the full variable domain is DGGITQSPKYLFRKEGQNVTLSCEQNLNHDAMYWYRQDPGQGLRLIYYSQIVNDFQKGDIAEGYSVSREKKESFPLTVTSAQKNPTAFYLCASRTTGNSNQPQHFGDGTRLSIL.